The source of this T cell receptor (beta chain) is a study of long-term antiretroviral therapy in people with HIV. Study results and caveats: Transplant donor controls retained higher diversity, though diversity increased after ART. Adherence to ART, viral resistance and therapy changes lacked any data.

Sequencing relied on immunoSEQ assay v3.0, run at survey level. Here immunoSEQ multiplex PCR was the method, and the copy in TCRdb shows in-frame clones only, minus some. The data show tens of thousands of clones, about 95% seen once. Unmatched junction bases numbered 1, after V lost 3 bases and J lost 6 bases. The CDR3 length is 13 residues. Germline V gives CDR1 SGHTA, CDR2 FQGNSA. Only United States sites treated participants with HIV. As regards this clone: Its specificity is not known.

The TCR sequence derives from a man aged 30 to 39 with HIV. The sequencing used unsorted PBMCs, collected approximately 6.3 years after starting antiretroviral therapy. The J gene is TRBJ1-2, the V gene TRBV7-2, with TRBD1 identical over 10 bases. CDR3 loop: CASSFDRGHGYTF. The CDR3 DNA follows: TGTGCCAGCAGCTTCGACAGGGGGCATGGCTACACCTTC.